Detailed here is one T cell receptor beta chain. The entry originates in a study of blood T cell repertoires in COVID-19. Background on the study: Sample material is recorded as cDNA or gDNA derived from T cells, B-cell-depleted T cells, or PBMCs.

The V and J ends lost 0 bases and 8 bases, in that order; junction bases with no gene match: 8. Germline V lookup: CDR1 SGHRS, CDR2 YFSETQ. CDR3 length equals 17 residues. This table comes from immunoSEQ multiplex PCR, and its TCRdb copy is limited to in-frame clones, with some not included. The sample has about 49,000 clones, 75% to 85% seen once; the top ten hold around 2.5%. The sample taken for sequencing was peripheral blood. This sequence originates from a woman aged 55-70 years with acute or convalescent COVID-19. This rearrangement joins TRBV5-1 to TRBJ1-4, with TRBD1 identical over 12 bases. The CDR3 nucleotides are TGCGCCAGCAGCTTGGTTGGGACAGGGGGCGTCGGCGAAAAACTGTTTTTT. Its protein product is CASSLVGTGGVGEKLFF.